These 20 T cell receptor beta chains came from one sample sequenced in a study of cytomegalovirus exposure and HLA in healthy donors. Sequencing used immunoSEQ multiplex PCR; TCRdb keeps in-frame clones, though not all of them. The sample lists over 250,000 clones, around 87% occurring once. Sequenced sample: PBMCs. The source of these receptors is a woman aged 25 to 39 in good health and CMV-seropositive.

The rearrangement links TRBV7-6 to TRBJ2-1; D not certain. The V gene lost 0 bases and the J gene lost 4 bases, with 10 bases spanning the gap. Germline-derived CDR1 and CDR2 are SGHVS and FNYEAQ. This CDR3 contains 15 residues. The CDR3, as DNA: TGTGCCAGCAGCTTAGCGCGGCAGACGTACAATGAGCAGTTCTTC. Amino acids: CASSLARQTYNEQFF. Using reference TRBV7-6 and TRBJ2-1 for the parts outside the CDR3, the full variable domain is GAGVSQSPRYKVTKRGQDVALRCDPISGHVSLYWYRQALGQGPEFLTYFNYEAQQDKSGLPNDRFSAERPEGSISTLTIQRTEQRDSAMYRCASSLARQTYNEQFFGPGTRLTVL.

In this sample, this clone turned up a few times. Within the sample, other DNA sequences also encode this same CDR3. The chain carries TRBV5-1 and TRBJ1-5; D might be TRBD1 (5 bases). The V and J ends lost 0 bases and 2 bases respectively, with 9 bases between them. CDR1 is SGHRS and CDR2 is YFSETQ in the germline V gene. The CDR3 loop spans 15 amino acids. The chain's CDR3 is CASSLGGRGNQPQHF. CDR3 nucleotides: TGCGCCAGCAGCTTGGGGGGCAGGGGCAATCAGCCCCAGCATTTT.

The chain recombines TRBV5-8 with TRBJ1-5; D ambiguous. Germline CDR1 is SGHTS and CDR2 is YDEGEE. Trimming cost V 6 bases and J 1 base, with 14 bases left between them. The CDR3 runs 15 residues. CDR3 loop: CASTLGGLSNQPQHF. The CDR3 DNA is TGTGCCAGCACCCTAGGAGGATTGAGCAATCAGCCCCAGCATTTT. Based on the CDR3 plus reference TRBV5-8 and TRBJ1-5, the full variable domain is EAGVTQSPTHLIKTRGQQATLRCSPISGHTSVYWYQQALGLGLQFLLWYDEGEERNRGNFPPRFSGRQFPNYSSELNVNALELEDSALYLCASTLGGLSNQPQHFGDGTRLSIL.

The CDR3 DNA is TGTGCCAGCAGTTTATTGGGGGCGGGTAGCAATCAGCCCCAGCATTTT. Amino acid sequence: CASSLLGAGSNQPQHF. The rearrangement joins TRBV27 to TRBJ1-5; D is perhaps TRBD1 (6 bases). CDR1 and CDR2 from the germline V gene are MNHEY and SMNVEV (reference sequence). V lost 1 base, J lost 0 bases, and 10 bases lay in between. The CDR3 is made up of 16 amino acids.

This clone was seen a few times. The gene calls are TRBV4-1 and TRBJ1-1; D gene uncertain. Germline-derived CDR1 and CDR2 are MGHRA and YSYEKL. The V end lost 3 bases, the J end lost 0 bases, and 11 bases lay between the germline ends. The length of the CDR3 is 15 residues. CDR3 nucleotides: TGCGCCAGCAGCCAGGAGGGCCCGGTGAACACTGAAGCTTTCTTT. This sequence encodes CASSQEGPVNTEAFF.

The J gene is TRBJ2-2, the V gene TRBV19; D remains ambiguous. The CDR3 has 16 amino acids. Germline-derived CDR1 and CDR2 are LNHDA and SQIVND (reference sequence). Deletions cut 7 bases from V and 3 bases from J, with 18 bases between. The CDR3 DNA reads TGTGCCAGTACCTCCCCGGGTCAACAGTACACCGGGGAGCTGTTTTTT. Translating it yields CASTSPGQQYTGELFF.

The chain uses TRBV14 and TRBJ2-3; D is unclear. V was trimmed by 3 bases and J by 10 bases, leaving 17 bases between them. The CDR3 loop spans 14 amino acids. Looked up from germline, CDR1 is SGHDN and CDR2 is FVKESK. Written as DNA, the CDR3 is TGTGCCAGCAGCCACCCTAGACATTCCCAGGCGCAGTATTTT. Its translation is CASSHPRHSQAQYF.

This clone was seen only once. The chain combines TRBV9 with TRBJ2-4, with D possibly TRBD2 on 7 matching bases. With 4 bases removed from V and 8 bases from J, the gap between germline ends came to 19 bases. The CDR3 totals 15 residues. From germline, CDR1 is SGDLS and CDR2 YYNGEE. This CDR3 is CASSPAGASFDIQYF. CDR3 nucleotides: TGTGCCAGCAGCCCCGCGGGGGCAAGTTTTGACATTCAGTACTTC.

The genes are TRBV25-1 and TRBJ2-7; TRBD1 is a possible D gene (5 bases). The germline CDR1 and CDR2 sequences are MGHDK and SYGVNS. The CDR3 sequence is 11 residues long. Between the trimmed V and J ends, which lost 6 bases and 3 bases, there was a span of 6 bases. CDR3 DNA: TGTGCCAGCAGCAGGGACTACGAGCAGTACTTC. This codes for CASSRDYEQYF.

The chain combines TRBV28 with TRBJ1-1; the match to TRBD1 covers 7 bases. Trimming at V came to 9 bases and at J to 2 bases, leaving 6 bases not matched to a gene. This CDR3 contains 13 residues. Germline assignment: CDR1 MDHEN and CDR2 SYDVKM. The CDR3 loop reads CASAGQINTEAFF. The CDR3 coding sequence is TGTGCCAGTGCGGGACAGATCAACACTGAAGCTTTCTTT.

Concerning this clone itself: Other nucleotide sequences from this sample produce the same CDR3. The chain employs TRBV27 and TRBJ1-2; D is unresolved. The CDR3 is 14 amino acids. V lost 6 bases and J 0 bases, leaving 11 bases between the germline ends. CDR1 and CDR2 (germline): MNHEY, SMNVEV (reference sequence). CDR3 DNA sequence: TGTGCCAGCAGCCTCTTCAGTTCTAACTATGGCTACACCTTC. This encodes CASSLFSSNYGYTF.

The genes are TRBV6-1 and TRBJ2-3, with D perhaps given as TRBD1 or TRBD2 (5 bases each). V gave up 4 bases and J gave up 2 bases, with 7 bases separating them. The CDR3 consists of 13 residues. The germline CDR1 and CDR2 sequences are MNHNS and SASEGT. CDR3 amino acids: CASSVGVTDTQYF. The CDR3 DNA is TGTGCCAGCAGTGTGGGGGTCACAGATACGCAGTATTTT.

This clone appeared many times. The chain employs TRBV13 and TRBJ1-1, with 9 nucleotides matching TRBD1. V gave up 5 bases and J gave up 3 bases; unmatched junction bases: 1. The CDR3 has 13 residues. The germline V gene encodes CDR1 PRHDT and CDR2 FYEKMQ (reference sequence). The CDR3 here is CASSRTGDTEAFF. The CDR3 DNA sequence: TGTGCCAGCAGCAGGACAGGGGACACTGAAGCTTTCTTT.

This clone turned up a few times. The gene calls are TRBV19 and TRBJ1-5; 7 bases match TRBD1. CDR1 LNHDA and CDR2 SQIVND come from the germline V gene (reference sequence). V lost 4 bases and J lost 7; bases outside the gene matches: 7. This CDR3 region has 14 residues. CDR3 loop: CASSTLQGNQPQHF. The CDR3 region has the DNA TGTGCCAGTAGTACTCTACAGGGGAACCAGCCCCAGCATTTT.

This clone was seen a single time. The rearrangement uses TRBV7-3 and TRBJ1-2; D remains unclear. Germline V gene sequence: CDR1 SGHTA, CDR2 FQGTGA. Trimming removed 2 bases at V and 8 bases at J, with 15 bases between. The CDR3 spans 14 residues. CDR3 nucleotide sequence: TGTGCCAGCAGCTTATACCGGGTTTCGTCGGGCTACACCTTC. The encoded protein is CASSLYRVSSGYTF.

This sequence joins TRBV19 and TRBJ2-3; tentatively, D is TRBD2 (6 bases). This CDR3 spans 16 amino acids. The V gene's germline CDR1 is LNHDA and CDR2 SQIVND (reference sequence). V lost 3 bases and J 0 bases, leaving 13 bases between the germline ends. The CDR3 DNA reads as TGTGCCAGTAGTATCATAACCGGGACTAGCACAGATACGCAGTATTTT. Translating it yields CASSIITGTSTDTQYF.

The rearrangement links TRBV28 to TRBJ1-1, with D hard to call. Germline V gene data show CDR1 as MDHEN and CDR2 as SYDVKM. The CDR3 has 13 amino acids. V was clipped by 7 bases and J by 4 bases, with 13 bases between them. This CDR3 reads CASMKSLGTEAFF. CDR3 nucleotide sequence: TGTGCCAGCATGAAATCGCTGGGCACTGAAGCTTTCTTT.

The chain employs TRBV7-8 and TRBJ2-3; D is tentatively TRBD1 or TRBD2 (6 bases each). The CDR3 consists of 15 residues. Trimming left V 5 bases short and J 1 base short, with 13 bases between. Germline CDR1 reads SGHVS; CDR2 reads FQNEAQ. The CDR3 nucleotides are TGTGCCAGCAGCCCCCGGGGGCTCGGCACAGATACGCAGTATTTT. This sequence encodes CASSPRGLGTDTQYF.

This clone was seen once. V and J are TRBV10-2 and TRBJ2-7; D remains ambiguous. The CDR3 consists of 14 residues. Trimming pared 7 bases from V and 3 bases from J, leaving 16 bases between. Looked up from germline, CDR1 is WSHSY and CDR2 is SAAADI. The CDR3, as DNA: TGCGCCAGCAACCCCTCCCAGCGTGTCTACGAGCAGTACTTC. Amino acid sequence: CASNPSQRVYEQYF.

CDR3: CSASSGSGYTF. In nucleotides, the CDR3 is TGCAGTGCTAGTTCAGGAAGCGGCTACACCTTC. The rearrangement links TRBV20-1 to TRBJ1-2; unclear D gene. Trimming shortened V by 3 bases and J by 8 bases, and 10 bases separated the two germline ends. The germline CDR1 and CDR2 sequences are DFQATT and SNEGSKA (reference sequence). The CDR3 consists of 11 residues.